The rows below give T cell receptor beta chains drawn from one sample of a study of blood T cell repertoires in COVID-19. Profiled with immunoSEQ multiplex PCR; TCRdb holds only in-frame clones, not every one. This table has more than 120,000 clones, around 83% appearing once. The sequencing input was peripheral blood. The receptors here all came from a human donor with acute or convalescent COVID-19. The donor label of this sample is uncertain. The CDR3 runs from the conserved cysteine through the conserved F or W. D genes are given only for firm matches. A row's size may be missing; if present it is once, few, many or a size class.

>TRBJ1-5|TRBV19|few|TRBD1
CASSPGQGARSNQPQHF
TGTGCCAGTAGTCCCGGACAGGGGGCGAGGAGCAATCAGCCCCAGCATTTT
>TRBJ2-3|TRBV20-1|NA|NA
CSASFEGTSTDTQYF
TGCAGTGCTAGTTTTGAAGGGACTAGCACAGATACGCAGTATTTT
>TRBJ1-2|TRBV6-6|NA|NA
CASSQRLRDYGYTF
TGTGCCAGCAGTCAGAGGCTACGAGACTATGGCTACACCTTC
>TRBJ2-2|TRBV7-2|NA|NA
CASSQQTGRITGELFF
TGTGCCAGCAGTCAACAGACAGGGAGGATAACCGGGGAGCTGTTTTTT
>TRBJ2-1|TRBV5-1|NA|TRBD2
CASREVPGLALDEQFF
TGCGCCAGCAGAGAGGTCCCGGGACTAGCGTTGGATGAGCAGTTCTTC
>TRBJ2-3|TRBV4-2|NA|NA
CASSFRDTQYF
TGTGCCAGCAGCTTTCGAGATACGCAGTATTTT
>TRBJ1-1|TRBV6-2/TRBV6-3|NA|TRBD1
CASSYQGGGTEAFF
TGTGCCAGCAGTTACCAGGGGGGTGGGACTGAAGCTTTCTTT
>TRBJ1-2|TRBV28|NA|NA
CASSPAGTRPNYGYTF
TGTGCCAGCAGCCCAGCCGGGACAAGACCTAACTATGGCTACACCTTC
>TRBJ1-5|TRBV28|NA|NA
CASSLYRGSSNQPQHF
TGTGCCAGCAGTTTATATAGGGGGAGTAGCAATCAGCCCCAGCATTTT
>TRBJ1-2|TRBV18|NA|NA
CASSPTDTNYGYTF
TGTGCCAGCTCACCGACAGATACTAACTATGGCTACACCTTC
>TRBJ1-6|TRBV28|NA|TRBD1
CASSFTLQGASNSPLHF
TGTGCCAGCAGTTTCACATTACAGGGGGCCTCTAATTCACCCCTCCACTTT
>TRBJ2-1|TRBV6-5|NA|TRBD1
CASRRGQGGYNEQFF
TGTGCCAGCAGACGAGGACAGGGGGGATACAATGAGCAGTTCTTC
>TRBJ1-5|TRBV7-2|NA|NA
CASSSGGGARQPQHF
TGTGCCAGCAGCTCAGGAGGGGGGGCTAGGCAGCCCCAGCATTTT
>TRBJ1-2|TRBV10-2|NA|NA
CATTPRGENYGYTF
TGCGCCACCACACCCCGGGGGGAAAACTATGGCTACACCTTC
>TRBJ2-3|TRBV18|few|NA
CASSPLRGPTDTQYF
TGTGCCAGCTCACCCCTTCGGGGTCCCACAGATACGCAGTATTTT
>TRBJ1-5|TRBV6-2/TRBV6-3|NA|NA
CASSRPGGGNQPQHF
TGTGCCAGCAGTCGCCCCGGGGGGGGCAATCAGCCCCAGCATTTT
>TRBJ1-2|TRBV4-3|NA|NA
CASSQDAGNYGYTF
TGCGCCAGCAGCCAAGATGCAGGGAACTATGGCTACACCTTC
>TRBJ2-7|TRBV7-2|NA|TRBD1
CASSLALDRGYEQYF
TGTGCCAGCAGCTTAGCCCTCGACAGGGGTTACGAGCAGTACTTC
>TRBJ1-5|TRBV6-1|NA|TRBD1
CASSAQTGIGNQPQHF
TGTGCCAGCAGTGCCCAGACAGGGATTGGGAATCAGCCCCAGCATTTT
>TRBJ2-1|TRBV6-2/TRBV6-3|few|TRBD1
CASSYGRGQGVFGEQFF
TGTGCCAGCAGTTACGGTAGGGGACAGGGGGTTTTTGGTGAGCAGTTCTTC
>TRBJ1-2|TRBV11-2|NA|TRBD1
CASSELRQGARGYTF
TGTGCCAGCAGCGAACTTCGACAGGGGGCTAGGGGCTACACCTTC
>TRBJ2-7|TRBV11-2|NA|TRBD2
CASSPRRGGLAGDRDEQYF
TGTGCCAGCAGCCCGCGGAGGGGGGGTCTAGCGGGGGATCGGGACGAGCAGTACTTC
>TRBJ1-5|TRBV10-1|NA|NA
CASSEQGREPQHF
TGCGCCAGCAGTGAGCAGGGGCGAGAGCCCCAGCATTTT
>TRBJ2-3|TRBV9|few|TRBD1
CASRPRDRVTDTQYF
TGTGCCAGCCGGCCGAGGGACAGAGTCACAGATACGCAGTATTTT
>TRBJ1-2|TRBV24-1|few|TRBD1
CATSAEDRVGGYTF
TGTGCCACCAGTGCCGAGGACAGGGTGGGTGGCTACACCTTC
>TRBJ1-3|TRBV18|once|NA
CASSRDYRVENGNTIYF
TGTGCCAGCTCACGGGACTACAGGGTTGAAAACGGAAACACCATATATTTT
>TRBJ1-2|TRBV25-1|NA|NA
CASSESGLRNYGYTF
TGTGCCAGCAGTGAAAGTGGTCTACGGAACTATGGCTACACCTTC
>TRBJ2-2|TRBV6-2/TRBV6-3|NA|TRBD1
CASSSWTGTAGELFF
TGTGCCAGCAGTTCCTGGACAGGGACTGCGGGGGAGCTGTTTTTT
>TRBJ1-2|TRBV6-5|NA|NA
CASRTGGNSNYGYTF
TGTGCCAGCAGGACAGGTGGAAATTCTAACTATGGCTACACCTTC
>TRBJ1-1|TRBV3-1/TRBV3-2|NA|NA
CASSPPTGLAFF
TGTGCCAGCAGCCCCCCGACAGGTCTGGCTTTCTTT
>TRBJ1-2|TRBV3-1/TRBV3-2|NA|TRBD1
CASSPWDRGDYGYTF
TGTGCCAGCAGCCCGTGGGACAGGGGGGACTATGGCTACACCTTC
>TRBJ2-2|TRBV7-2|NA|NA
CASSLAGLLGGELFF
TGTGCCAGCAGCTTAGCGGGACTCCTCGGAGGGGAGCTGTTTTTT
>TRBJ2-1|TRBV6-5|once|TRBD2
CASSLLAGAYNEQFF
TGTGCCAGCAGCCTGCTAGCGGGAGCGTACAATGAGCAGTTCTTC
>TRBJ2-2|TRBV9|NA|TRBD2
CASSLGTSGSTGELFF
TGTGCCAGCAGCCTTGGGACTAGCGGAAGCACCGGGGAGCTGTTTTTT
>TRBJ2-1|TRBV5-1|NA|NA
CASSPDTSSYNEQFF
TGCGCCAGCAGCCCAGACACTAGCTCCTACAATGAGCAGTTCTTC
>TRBJ2-7|TRBV7-2|NA|TRBD2
CASSSQVAGSYEQYF
TGTGCCAGCAGCTCCCAAGTAGCGGGATCATACGAGCAGTACTTC
>TRBJ1-1|TRBV11-2|NA|NA
CASSSLLNTEAFF
TGTGCCAGCAGCTCCCTATTGAACACTGAAGCTTTCTTT
>TRBJ1-1|TRBV7-8|NA|TRBD1
CASSLVQGARTEAFF
TGTGCCAGCAGCTTAGTTCAGGGGGCGAGGACTGAAGCTTTCTTT
>TRBJ1-2|TRBV27|NA|TRBD1
CASSPWDRGRGHTF
TGTGCCAGCAGTCCCTGGGACAGGGGGCGCGGCCACACCTTC
>TRBJ1-2|TRBV24-1|NA|TRBD1
CATNPGQGLYGYTF
TGTGCCACCAATCCTGGACAGGGATTGTATGGCTACACCTTC
>TRBJ2-1|TRBV3-1/TRBV3-2|NA|TRBD2
CASSVWTSRSYNEQFF
TGTGCCAGCAGCGTTTGGACTAGCCGGAGCTACAATGAGCAGTTCTTC
>TRBJ2-6|TRBV18|NA|NA
CASSRSQGSGANVLTF
TGTGCCAGCTCACGCTCCCAGGGCTCTGGGGCCAACGTCCTGACTTTC
>TRBJ2-5|TRBV9|NA|NA
CASSNGLASEQETQYF
TGTGCCAGCAGCAATGGGCTAGCGAGTGAACAAGAGACCCAGTACTTC
>TRBJ1-1|TRBV28|NA|NA
CASSLYPGPTEAFF
TGTGCCAGCAGTTTATACCCAGGGCCCACTGAAGCTTTCTTT
>TRBJ2-3|TRBV7-2|NA|NA
CASSLYQGLGGPF
TGTGCCAGCAGCTTATACCAGGGCTTGGGGGGGCCCTTT
>TRBJ1-6|TRBV2|once|NA
CASRAEDSPLHF
TGTGCCAGCAGGGCGGAGGATTCACCCCTCCACTTT
>TRBJ2-2|TRBV28|NA|NA
CASSLGPEGGVTGELFF
TGTGCCAGCAGTTTAGGGCCCGAAGGGGGTGTCACCGGGGAGCTGTTTTTT
>TRBJ2-2|TRBV4-2|NA|NA
CASSQDGTLNTGELFF
TGTGCCAGCAGCCAAGATGGGACACTTAACACCGGGGAGCTGTTTTTT
>TRBJ1-1|TRBV7-9|once|TRBD1
CASSLAQAGGKIGFF
TGTGCCAGCAGCTTAGCGCAGGCAGGGGGCAAAATCGGTTTCTTT
>TRBJ2-1|TRBV6-4|NA|TRBD2
CASSDHASGGASEQFF
TGTGCCAGCAGTGACCATGCTAGCGGGGGGGCCTCTGAGCAGTTCTTC
>TRBJ2-3|TRBV19|NA|TRBD1
CASSMRTGGYTDTQYF
TGTGCCAGTAGTATGAGAACAGGGGGTTATACAGATACGCAGTATTTT
>TRBJ2-2|TRBV9|NA|NA
CASSATGSGELFF
TGTGCCAGCAGCGCCACAGGGTCCGGGGAGCTGTTTTTT
>TRBJ1-1|TRBV5-1|NA|TRBD1
CASSLAPGTGLSTEAFF
TGCGCCAGCAGCTTGGCCCCCGGGACAGGGTTGAGCACTGAAGCTTTCTTT
>TRBJ1-1|TRBV19|few|NA
CASLDRSNTEAFF
TGTGCCAGTCTAGACAGATCGAACACTGAAGCTTTCTTT
>TRBJ1-5|TRBV27|NA|NA
CASSLSWRRNQPQHF
TGTGCCAGCAGTTTATCGTGGCGGCGCAATCAGCCCCAGCATTTT